The 12 T cell receptor beta chains given below trace back to one sample, sequenced in a study of Tregs in tolerant kidney transplant recipients. Sequencing was performed with immunoSEQ multiplex PCR; in TCRdb, only in-frame clones are kept and a portion is missing. The table lists about 77,000 clones, 98% of them singletons. This specimen was CD4+ T cells from blood, taken before the transplant. The source of these receptors is a human donor who received a combined kidney and bone marrow transplant.

V usage is TRBV9 and J usage is TRBJ2-1; 10 positions agree with TRBD2. V lost 4 bases to trimming and J lost 8 bases; unmatched junction nucleotides: 12. Germline V gene lookup returns CDR1 SGDLS and CDR2 YYNGEE. CDR3 length equals 16 residues. CDR3 DNA sequence: TGTGCCAGCAGCAAAGAGGAGCGGGAGGGCCGCGATGAGCAGTTCTTC. Residues: CASSKEEREGRDEQFF.

The chain joins TRBV27 to TRBJ2-1, with D uncertain. The CDR3 contains 10 residues. Per germline, CDR1 MNHEY and CDR2 SMNVEV (reference sequence). Deletions cut 8 bases from V and 10 bases from J, with 9 bases between. CDR3 amino acids: CASGSVEQFF. In DNA form, the CDR3 reads TGTGCCAGCGGCAGTGTGGAGCAGTTCTTC.

The chain joins TRBV5-5 to TRBJ2-2; 10 bases are shared with TRBD2. Germline V gene lookup returns CDR1 SGHKS and CDR2 YYEKEE (reference sequence). The V gene end was trimmed by 5 bases and the J gene end by 1 base; junction bases not matched to a gene: 2. The CDR3 is made up of 15 amino acids. CDR3 bases: TGTGCCAGCAGGAGGACTAGCGGGAACACCGGGGAGCTGTTTTTT. It codes for CASRRTSGNTGELFF.

This rearrangement joins TRBV27 to TRBJ2-3, with TRBD1 matching 7 bases. CDR1 and CDR2 (germline): MNHEY, SMNVEV (reference sequence). CDR3 length: 15 residues. J gave up 10 bases and V 6 bases, and 16 bases lay outside the gene matches. The CDR3 DNA reads TGTGCCAGCAGCCGTGCAAGGGGGCCCTATTCATCGCAGTATTTT. Translated, it gives CASSRARGPYSSQYF.

This chain uses TRBV19 with TRBJ1-2; a possible D gene is TRBD1 (6 bases). The CDR3 has 14 amino acids. V lost 7 bases to trimming and J lost 3 bases, with 15 bases between them. Germline V gene sequence: CDR1 LNHDA, CDR2 SQIVND (reference sequence). This CDR3 reads CASNPTGRDYGYTF. The CDR3 DNA reads as TGTGCCAGTAACCCGACAGGTCGGGACTATGGCTACACCTTC. Looking up the rest from reference TRBV19 and TRBJ1-2 gives the full variable domain: DGGITQSPKYLFRKEGQNVTLSCEQNLNHDAMYWYRQDPGQGLRLIYYSQIVNDFQKGDIAEGYSVSREKKESFPLTVTSAQKNPTAFYLCASNPTGRDYGYTFGSGTRLTVV.

The chain carries TRBV5-1 and TRBJ2-3; tentatively, D is TRBD1 (6 bases). V shed 4 bases and J shed 3 bases, with 9 bases lying between them. This CDR3 region has 13 residues. Germline lookup yields CDR1 SGHRS and CDR2 YFSETQ. CDR3 DNA: TGCGCCAGCAGCGACCAGGGGACAGATACGCAGTATTTT. Translated: CASSDQGTDTQYF.

This clone was counted once. This chain connects TRBV28 to TRBJ1-1; no definite D call. Trimming removed 7 bases at V and 1 base at J, with 22 bases between. This CDR3 spans 17 amino acids. CDR1 and CDR2 (germline): MDHEN, SYDVKM. CDR3 nucleotides: TGTGCCAGCATAAAGAAGAGGGTTATGGGGAAGAACACTGAAGCTTTCTTT. This translates into CASIKKRVMGKNTEAFF.

CDR3 sequence: CATSLYRTGVSNQPQHF. CDR3 coding DNA: TGTGCCACCAGCTTGTACCGAACAGGGGTTAGCAATCAGCCCCAGCATTTT. The chain joins TRBV15 to TRBJ1-5; 7 bases are shared with TRBD1. The CDR3 extends over 17 amino acids. CDR1 is LNHNV and CDR2 is YYDKDF in the germline V gene (reference sequence). V lost 5 bases, J lost 0 bases, and 10 bases stayed unmatched. Full variable domain (missing parts from reference TRBV15 and TRBJ1-5): DAMVIQNPRYQVTQFGKPVTLSCSQTLNHNVMYWYQQKSSQAPKLLFHYYDKDFNNEADTPDNFQSRRPNTSFCFLDIRSPGLGDTAMYLCATSLYRTGVSNQPQHFGDGTRLSIL.

V and J are TRBV7-2 and TRBJ2-3, with D unresolved. With 5 bases removed from V and 4 bases from J, the gap between germline ends came to 10 bases. Germline V lookup: CDR1 SGHTA, CDR2 FQGNSA. This CDR3 has 13 residues. The CDR3 DNA follows: TGTGCCAGCAGCCGCAAACAGCCAGATACGCAGTATTTT. This encodes CASSRKQPDTQYF.

The chain has TRBV2 and TRBJ1-2; 10 bases agree with TRBD1. The V gene end was trimmed by 1 base and the J gene end by 6 bases; junction bases not matched to a gene: 2. In germline, CDR1 is SNHLY, CDR2 FYNNEI. This CDR3 has 14 amino acids. The CDR3, as DNA: TGTGCCAGCAGTGAAGGCGGGACAGGGGATGGCTACACCTTC. Amino acids: CASSEGGTGDGYTF.

The chain is built from TRBV29-1 and TRBJ1-4; D may be TRBD1 (6 bases). Germline values: CDR1 SQVTM, CDR2 ANQGSEA. The CDR3 sequence is 12 residues long. The ends were cut back, 8 bases at V and 14 bases at J, with 21 bases in the middle. The CDR3 here is CSSDRKHSWLFF. The CDR3, as DNA: TGCAGCTCCGACAGGAAGCACTCCTGGCTGTTTTTT. The full variable domain, completed using reference TRBV29-1 and TRBJ1-4, is SAVISQKPSRDICQRGTSLTIQCQVDSQVTMMFWYRQQPGQSLTLIATANQGSEATYESGFVIDKFPISRPNLTFSTLTVSNMSPEDSSIYLCSSDRKHSWLFFGSGTQLSVL.

The chain recombines TRBV5-1 with TRBJ1-5, with D possibly TRBD1 on 5 matching bases. Germline V gene data show CDR1 as SGHRS and CDR2 as YFSETQ. V shed 0 bases and J shed 7 bases, with 11 bases lying between them. This CDR3 has 14 amino acids. The CDR3 coding sequence is TGCGCCAGCAGCTTGGAGCCAGGGCGCCAGCCCCAGCATTTT. Translation: CASSLEPGRQPQHF.